What follows describes a single TCR beta chain. After removal of 0 bases from V and 5 bases from J, the junction contained 7 bases not matched to a gene. Germline V CDR1 and CDR2: LGHNA, YNFKEQ. This CDR3 contains 16 residues. Profiled with immunoSEQ multiplex PCR; TCRdb holds only in-frame clones, not every one. The sample lists about 140,000 clones; around 88% were seen once. These data are taken from a study of blood T cell repertoires in COVID-19. Study details: Samples taken during acute and convalescent COVID-19 were collected in the United States, Italy and Spain.

The chain links TRBV4-2 to TRBJ1-2; 9 nucleotides line up with TRBD1. This receptor was obtained from a woman between 55 and 75 years old with acute or convalescent COVID-19. Sequenced sample: peripheral blood. CDR3 DNA: TGTGCCAGCAGCCAAGAGGGGGACAGGGTCTGGTATGGCTACACCTTC. Translated, it gives CASSQEGDRVWYGYTF.